Listed below are T cell receptor beta chains from one sample, sequenced in a study of cytomegalovirus exposure and HLA in healthy donors. The repertoire was sequenced with immunoSEQ multiplex PCR; TCRdb's copy has only in-frame clones and lacks some. Of about 210,000 clones listed, about 80% are singletons. The sequenced sample was PBMCs. Receptors were obtained from a male donor in good health and CMV-seronegative. Both conserved end residues are part of each CDR3. The D gene is left open where the match is weak. Where a row states a size, it is once, few, many or the class of an expanded clone; other rows omit it.

D	size	V	J	CDR3
-	-	TRBV5-1	TRBJ1-1	CASSQGRDTEAFF
-	-	TRBV7-4	TRBJ1-4	CASSSPGCTTNEKLFF
TRBD2	-	TRBV19	TRBJ2-1	CASSTTSGTYNEQFF
-	-	TRBV27	TRBJ2-7	CASSLDTGYEQYF
TRBD2	-	TRBV27	TRBJ2-3	CASSSTYGGASTDTQYF
TRBD2	-	TRBV7-3	TRBJ2-3	CASSLNAREEGDTQYF
TRBD2	-	TRBV25-1	TRBJ2-2	CASSELVLAGVTGELFF
TRBD1	-	TRBV28	TRBJ1-6	CASRYFPGTEYNSPLHF
TRBD1	once	TRBV27	TRBJ2-2	CASRGRDRVGENTGELFF
TRBD1	medium-sized	TRBV6-4	TRBJ2-2	CASSAGTGNTGELFF
TRBD1	few	TRBV19	TRBJ1-2	CASSTTGDGGYTF
-	once	TRBV10-3	TRBJ2-1	CAISEPDTVVEQFF
TRBD1	-	TRBV5-8	TRBJ2-2	CASSLTGGTGELFF
TRBD1	-	TRBV29-1	TRBJ2-5	CSVEDFGQGYF
-	-	TRBV15	TRBJ2-3	CATSRAGSTDTQYF
TRBD2	-	TRBV5-1	TRBJ2-3	CASSLSGRSTDTQYF
TRBD2	-	TRBV7-9	TRBJ2-3	CASSSLAGGRGDTQYF
TRBD1	-	TRBV19	TRBJ1-5	CASSIGDRVSPYSNQPQHF
TRBD1	-	TRBV9	TRBJ1-4	CASSPRDRVEKLFF
TRBD1	-	TRBV29-1	TRBJ1-5	CSVGGGGNQPQHF
-	-	TRBV18	TRBJ1-2	CASSPEMSTSYGYTF
-	-	TRBV4-3	TRBJ2-5	CASSQDSRRGAPETQYF
-	few	TRBV7-9	TRBJ1-5	CASSSGVGNQPQHF
-	-	TRBV5-1	TRBJ2-1	CASSRLGGPQFF
-	-	TRBV28	TRBJ2-7	CASSPLRGSYEQYF
TRBD1	-	TRBV7-3	TRBJ1-1	CASSTGQSHTEAFF
-	-	TRBV6-5	TRBJ1-2	CASRLRGRGYTF
TRBD2	-	TRBV6-1	TRBJ2-7	CASSERAGGPYEQYF
-	-	TRBV5-4	TRBJ2-3	CASSARLGRQSTDTQYF
-	-	TRBV27	TRBJ2-2	CASSASTRPTGELFF
-	-	TRBV2	TRBJ2-6	CASRWQGGANVLTF
TRBD1	once	TRBV7-9	TRBJ2-7	CSRVDRGQAPYEQYF
TRBD1	-	TRBV2	TRBJ2-2	CASSWDRNTGELFF
TRBD2	-	TRBV4-2	TRBJ2-3	CASSQQAGTSTDTQYF
-	-	TRBV27	TRBJ1-1	CASSLIAADTEAFF
TRBD2	once	TRBV7-9	TRBJ2-5	CASIQGGGGQETQYF
-	few	TRBV5-6	TRBJ1-2	CASSSRVGGNYGYTF
-	-	TRBV18	TRBJ1-6	CASSNGPPGGNSPLHF
-	-	TRBV30	TRBJ1-2	CAWSVGVYGYTF
-	-	TRBV30	TRBJ2-7	CAWRLDLPAGEQYF
-	-	TRBV4-3	TRBJ2-2	CASSHLLTGELFF